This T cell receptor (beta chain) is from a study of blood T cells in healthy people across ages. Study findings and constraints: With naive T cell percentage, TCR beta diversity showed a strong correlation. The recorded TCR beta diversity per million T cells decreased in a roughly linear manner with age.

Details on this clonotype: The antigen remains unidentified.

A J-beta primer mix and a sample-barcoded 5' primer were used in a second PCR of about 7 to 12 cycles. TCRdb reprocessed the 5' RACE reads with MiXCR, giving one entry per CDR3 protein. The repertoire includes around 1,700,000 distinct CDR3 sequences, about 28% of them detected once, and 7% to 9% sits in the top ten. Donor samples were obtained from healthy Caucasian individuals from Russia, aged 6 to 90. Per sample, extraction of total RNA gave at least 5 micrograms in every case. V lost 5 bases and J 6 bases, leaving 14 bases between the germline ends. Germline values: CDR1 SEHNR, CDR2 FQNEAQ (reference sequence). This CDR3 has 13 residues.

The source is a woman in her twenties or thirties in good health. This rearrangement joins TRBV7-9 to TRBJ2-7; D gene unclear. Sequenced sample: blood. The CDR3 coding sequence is TGTGCCAGCAGCCTGACTGGCCCCACCGAGCAGTACTTC. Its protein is CASSLTGPTEQYF.